This TCR beta chain was observed in a study of blood T cells in healthy people across ages. Combining a sample-barcoded 5' primer with a J-beta primer mix, a second PCR ran for about 6 to 12 cycles. Template switching added a 12-random-nucleotide identifier to every cDNA molecule. MiXCR was run by TCRdb on the 5' RACE reads, yielding one entry per CDR3 protein. The sample consists of 1.5 million to 2 million distinct CDR3 sequences, roughly 49% of them appearing once. The authors drew roughly 9.8 milliliters of peripheral blood from each donor. No fewer than 7 million PBMCs went into each sample. The CDR3 is 16 residues long. The germline CDR1 and CDR2 sequences are LGHNA and YSLEER. The J segment lost 5 bases and the V segment lost 0 bases, leaving 6 bases of the junction unmatched.

This receptor was identified in a woman aged 40 to 49 in good health. The sample consisted of blood. V gene TRBV4-3 combines with J gene TRBJ2-1, with 8 positions matching TRBD2. The CDR3, as DNA: TGCGCCAGCAGCCAAGACAAACTAGCGGCGCACAATGAGCAGTTCTTC. Encoded protein: CASSQDKLAAHNEQFF.